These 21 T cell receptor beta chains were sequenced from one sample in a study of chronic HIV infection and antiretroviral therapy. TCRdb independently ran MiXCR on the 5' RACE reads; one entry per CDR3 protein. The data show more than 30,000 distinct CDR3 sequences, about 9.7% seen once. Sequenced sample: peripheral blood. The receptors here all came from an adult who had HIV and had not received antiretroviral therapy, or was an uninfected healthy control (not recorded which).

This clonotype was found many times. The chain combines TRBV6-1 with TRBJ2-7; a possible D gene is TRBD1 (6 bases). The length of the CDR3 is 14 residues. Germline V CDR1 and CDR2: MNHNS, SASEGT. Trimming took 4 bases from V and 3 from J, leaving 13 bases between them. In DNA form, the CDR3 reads TGTGCCAGCAGTGTTTCCAGGGGAAACTACGAGCAGTACTTC. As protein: CASSVSRGNYEQYF.

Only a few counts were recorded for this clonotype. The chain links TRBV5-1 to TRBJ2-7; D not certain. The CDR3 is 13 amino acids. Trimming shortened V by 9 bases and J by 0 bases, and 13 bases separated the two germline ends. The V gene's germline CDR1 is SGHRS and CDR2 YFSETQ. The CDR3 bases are TGCGCCACCTCCCCAGGAAGCTCCTACGAGCAGTACTTC. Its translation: CATSPGSSYEQYF.

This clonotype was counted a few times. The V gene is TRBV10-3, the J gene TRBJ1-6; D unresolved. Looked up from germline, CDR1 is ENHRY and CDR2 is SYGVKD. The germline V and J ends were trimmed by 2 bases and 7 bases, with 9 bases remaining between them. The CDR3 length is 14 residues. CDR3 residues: CAISEPDGNSPLHF. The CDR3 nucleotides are TGTGCCATCAGTGAGCCGGACGGGAATTCACCCCTCCACTTT.

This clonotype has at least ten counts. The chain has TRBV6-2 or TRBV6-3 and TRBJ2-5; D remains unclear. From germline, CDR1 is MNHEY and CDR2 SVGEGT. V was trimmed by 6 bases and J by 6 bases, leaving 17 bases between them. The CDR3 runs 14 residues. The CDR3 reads CASSPDGILQTQYF. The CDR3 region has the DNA TGTGCCAGCAGCCCAGACGGAATACTACAGACCCAGTACTTC.

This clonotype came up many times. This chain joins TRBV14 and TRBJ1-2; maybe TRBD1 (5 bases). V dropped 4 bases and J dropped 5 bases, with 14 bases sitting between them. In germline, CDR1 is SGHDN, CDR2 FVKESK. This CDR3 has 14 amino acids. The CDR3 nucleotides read TGTGCCAGCAGCCGGGGCCCCCGGGGGTATGGCTACACCTTC. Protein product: CASSRGPRGYGYTF. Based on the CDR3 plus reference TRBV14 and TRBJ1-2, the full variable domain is EAGVTQFPSHSVIEKGQTVTLRCDPISGHDNLYWYRRVMGKEIKFLLHFVKESKQDESGMPNNRFLAERTGGTYSTLKVQPAELEDSGVYFCASSRGPRGYGYTFGSGTRLTVV.

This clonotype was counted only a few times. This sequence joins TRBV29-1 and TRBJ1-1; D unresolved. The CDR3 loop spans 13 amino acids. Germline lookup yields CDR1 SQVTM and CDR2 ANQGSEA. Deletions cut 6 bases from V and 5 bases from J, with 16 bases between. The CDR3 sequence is CSVSRTQRTEAFF. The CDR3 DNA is TGCAGCGTATCCAGGACCCAGCGGACTGAAGCTTTCTTT.

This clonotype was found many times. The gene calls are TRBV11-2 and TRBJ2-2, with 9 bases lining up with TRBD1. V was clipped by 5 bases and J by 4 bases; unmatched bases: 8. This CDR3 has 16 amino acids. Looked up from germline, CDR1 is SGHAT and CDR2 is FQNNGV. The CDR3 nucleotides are TGTGCCAGCAGCGTAAGGGACAGGGCCGGCACCGGGGAGCTGTTTTTT. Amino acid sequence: CASSVRDRAGTGELFF.

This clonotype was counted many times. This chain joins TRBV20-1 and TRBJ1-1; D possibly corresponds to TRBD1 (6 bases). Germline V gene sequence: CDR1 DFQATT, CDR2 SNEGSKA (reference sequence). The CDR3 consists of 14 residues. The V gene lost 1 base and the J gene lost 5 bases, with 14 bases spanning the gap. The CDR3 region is CSARASRGPTEAFF. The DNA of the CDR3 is TGCAGTGCTAGAGCCAGCAGGGGTCCTACTGAAGCTTTCTTT.

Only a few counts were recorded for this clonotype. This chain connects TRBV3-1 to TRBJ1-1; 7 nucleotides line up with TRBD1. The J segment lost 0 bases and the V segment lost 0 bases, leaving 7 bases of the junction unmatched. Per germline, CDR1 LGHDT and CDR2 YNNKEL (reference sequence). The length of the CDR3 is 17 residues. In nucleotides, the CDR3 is TGTGCCAGCAGCCAAGATAATGGGGACAGAATGAACACTGAAGCTTTCTTT. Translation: CASSQDNGDRMNTEAFF.

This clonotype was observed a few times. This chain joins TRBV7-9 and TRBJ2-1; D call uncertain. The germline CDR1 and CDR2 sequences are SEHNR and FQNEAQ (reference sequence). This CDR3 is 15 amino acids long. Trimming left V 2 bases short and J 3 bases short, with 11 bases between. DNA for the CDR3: TGTGCCAGCAGCTTAAGACCAGCACTCTACAATGAGCAGTTCTTC. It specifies CASSLRPALYNEQFF.

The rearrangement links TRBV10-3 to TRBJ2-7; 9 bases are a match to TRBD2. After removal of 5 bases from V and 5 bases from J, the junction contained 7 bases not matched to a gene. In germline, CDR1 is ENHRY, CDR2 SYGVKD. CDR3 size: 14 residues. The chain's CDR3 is CAISPRGGPDEQYF. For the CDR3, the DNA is TGTGCCATCAGTCCGCGGGGGGGCCCGGACGAGCAGTACTTC.

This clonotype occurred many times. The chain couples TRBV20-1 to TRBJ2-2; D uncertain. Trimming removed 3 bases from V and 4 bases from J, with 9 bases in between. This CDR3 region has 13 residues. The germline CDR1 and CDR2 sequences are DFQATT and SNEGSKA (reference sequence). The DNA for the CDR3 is TGCAGTGCTAGGGGGTCAGGCACCGGGGAGCTGTTTTTT. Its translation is CSARGSGTGELFF.

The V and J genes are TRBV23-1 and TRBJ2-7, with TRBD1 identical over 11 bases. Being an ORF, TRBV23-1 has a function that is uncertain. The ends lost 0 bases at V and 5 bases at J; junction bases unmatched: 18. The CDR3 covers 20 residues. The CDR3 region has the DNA TGCGCCAGCAGTCAATCGAGTTGGTCCGGACCGGGACAGGGGGATAACGAGCAGTACTTC. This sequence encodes CASSQSSWSGPGQGDNEQYF.

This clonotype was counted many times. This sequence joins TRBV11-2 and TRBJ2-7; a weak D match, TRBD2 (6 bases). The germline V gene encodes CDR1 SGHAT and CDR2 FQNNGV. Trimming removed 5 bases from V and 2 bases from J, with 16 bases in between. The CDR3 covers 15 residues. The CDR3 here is CASSPMGGDTYEQYF. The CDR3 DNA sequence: TGTGCCAGCAGCCCGATGGGGGGTGACACCTACGAGCAGTACTTC.

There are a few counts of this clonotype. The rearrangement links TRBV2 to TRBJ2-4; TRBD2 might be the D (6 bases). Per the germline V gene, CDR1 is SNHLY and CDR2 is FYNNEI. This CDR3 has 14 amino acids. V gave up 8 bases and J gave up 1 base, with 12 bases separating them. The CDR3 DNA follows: TGTGCCAGCCTGGGACTCGTCGCCAAAAACATTCAGTACTTC. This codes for CASLGLVAKNIQYF.

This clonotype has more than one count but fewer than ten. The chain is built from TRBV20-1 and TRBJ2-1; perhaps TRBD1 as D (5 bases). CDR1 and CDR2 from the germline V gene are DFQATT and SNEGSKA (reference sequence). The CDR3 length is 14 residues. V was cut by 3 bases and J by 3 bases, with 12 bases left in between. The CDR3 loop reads CSARGQGNYNEQFF. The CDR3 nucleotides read TGCAGTGCTAGGGGGCAGGGTAACTACAATGAGCAGTTCTTC.

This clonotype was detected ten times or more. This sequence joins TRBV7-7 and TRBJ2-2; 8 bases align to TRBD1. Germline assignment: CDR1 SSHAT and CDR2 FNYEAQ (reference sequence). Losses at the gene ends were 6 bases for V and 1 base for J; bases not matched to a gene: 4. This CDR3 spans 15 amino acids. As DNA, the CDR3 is TGTGCCAGCAGTACCGGGACAGGGAACACCGGGGAGCTGTTTTTT. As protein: CASSTGTGNTGELFF.

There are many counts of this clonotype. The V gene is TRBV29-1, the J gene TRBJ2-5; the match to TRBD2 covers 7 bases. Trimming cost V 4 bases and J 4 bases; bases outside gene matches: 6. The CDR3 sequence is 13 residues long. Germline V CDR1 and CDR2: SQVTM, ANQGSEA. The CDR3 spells CSVGGRARETQYF. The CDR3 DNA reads TGCAGCGTTGGAGGGAGGGCCCGAGAGACCCAGTACTTC.

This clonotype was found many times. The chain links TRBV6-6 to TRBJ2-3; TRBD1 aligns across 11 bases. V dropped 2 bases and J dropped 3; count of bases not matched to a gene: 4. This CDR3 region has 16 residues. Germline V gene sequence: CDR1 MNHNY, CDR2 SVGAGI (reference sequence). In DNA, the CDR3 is TGTGCCAGCAGTTACCCAGGACAGGGGGCAACAGATACGCAGTATTTT. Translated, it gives CASSYPGQGATDTQYF.

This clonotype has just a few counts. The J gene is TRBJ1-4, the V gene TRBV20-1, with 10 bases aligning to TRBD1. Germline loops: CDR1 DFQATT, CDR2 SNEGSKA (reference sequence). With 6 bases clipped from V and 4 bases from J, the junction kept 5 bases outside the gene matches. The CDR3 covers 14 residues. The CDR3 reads CSAARDRGNEKLFF. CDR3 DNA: TGCAGTGCCGCCCGGGACAGGGGTAATGAAAAACTGTTTTTT.

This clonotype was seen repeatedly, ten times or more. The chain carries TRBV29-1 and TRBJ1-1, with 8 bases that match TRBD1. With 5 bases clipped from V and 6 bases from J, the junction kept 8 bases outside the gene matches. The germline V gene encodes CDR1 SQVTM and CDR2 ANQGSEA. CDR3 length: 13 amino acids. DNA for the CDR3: TGCAGCGTTTCGCAGGGGGCGCAGGCTGAAGCTTTCTTT. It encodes CSVSQGAQAEAFF.